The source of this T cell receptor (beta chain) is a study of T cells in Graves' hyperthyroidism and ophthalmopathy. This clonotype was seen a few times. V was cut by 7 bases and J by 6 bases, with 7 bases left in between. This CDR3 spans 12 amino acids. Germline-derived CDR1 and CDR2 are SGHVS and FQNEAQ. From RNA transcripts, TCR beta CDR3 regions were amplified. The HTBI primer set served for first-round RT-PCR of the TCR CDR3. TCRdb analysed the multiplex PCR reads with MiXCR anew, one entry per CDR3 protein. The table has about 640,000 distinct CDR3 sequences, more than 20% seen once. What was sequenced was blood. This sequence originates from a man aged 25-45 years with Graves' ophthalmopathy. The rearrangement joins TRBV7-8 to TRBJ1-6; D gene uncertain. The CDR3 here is CASKGTNSPLHF. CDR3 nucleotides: TGTGCCAGCAAGGGAACTAATTCACCCCTCCACTTT.